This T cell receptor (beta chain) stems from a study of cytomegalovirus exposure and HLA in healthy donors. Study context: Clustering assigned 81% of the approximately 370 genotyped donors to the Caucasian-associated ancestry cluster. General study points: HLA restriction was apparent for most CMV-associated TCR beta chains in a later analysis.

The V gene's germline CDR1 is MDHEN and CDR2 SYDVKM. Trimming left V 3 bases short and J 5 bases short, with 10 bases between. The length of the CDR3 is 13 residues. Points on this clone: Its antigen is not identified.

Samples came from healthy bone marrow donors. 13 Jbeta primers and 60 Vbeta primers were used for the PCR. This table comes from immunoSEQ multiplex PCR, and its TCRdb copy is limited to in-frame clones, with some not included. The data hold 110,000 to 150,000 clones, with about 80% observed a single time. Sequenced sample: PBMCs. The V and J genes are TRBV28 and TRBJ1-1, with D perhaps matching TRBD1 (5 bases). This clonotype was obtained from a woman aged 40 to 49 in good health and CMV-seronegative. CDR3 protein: CASSFPTETEAFF. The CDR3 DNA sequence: TGTGCCAGCAGTTTCCCGACAGAGACTGAAGCTTTCTTT.